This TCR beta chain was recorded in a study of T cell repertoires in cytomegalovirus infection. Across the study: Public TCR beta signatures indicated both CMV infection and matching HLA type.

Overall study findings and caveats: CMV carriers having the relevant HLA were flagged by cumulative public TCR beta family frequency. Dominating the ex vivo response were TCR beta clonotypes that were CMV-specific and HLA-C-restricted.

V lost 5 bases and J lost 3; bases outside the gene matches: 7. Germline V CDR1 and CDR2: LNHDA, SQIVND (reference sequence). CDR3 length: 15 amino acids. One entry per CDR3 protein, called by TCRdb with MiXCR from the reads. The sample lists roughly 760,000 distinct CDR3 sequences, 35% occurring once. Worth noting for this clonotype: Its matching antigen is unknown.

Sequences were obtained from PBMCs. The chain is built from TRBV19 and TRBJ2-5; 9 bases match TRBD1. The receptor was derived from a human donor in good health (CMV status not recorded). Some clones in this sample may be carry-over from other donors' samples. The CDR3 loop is CASSPFGQGKETQYF. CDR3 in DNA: TGTGCCAGTAGTCCGTTCGGACAGGGGAAAGAGACCCAGTACTTC.